This TCR beta chain was recorded in a study of cytomegalovirus exposure and HLA in healthy donors. V was clipped by 6 bases and J by 5 bases; unmatched bases: 7. CDR1 is SNHLY and CDR2 is FYNNEI in the germline V gene. The CDR3 runs 17 residues. This cohort consisted of healthy bone marrow donors. It was with 60 Vbeta and 13 Jbeta primers that the PCR ran. The table came from immunoSEQ multiplex PCR; TCRdb's copy has only in-frame clones and leaves some out. The sample lists approximately 190,000 clones; approximately 78% were seen once. Study-wide points: A later analysis linked a missense variant in DCLRE1C to the trimming of TCR beta V and J genes.

Concerning this clone itself: Antigen: not known.

This TCR was recovered from a woman between 18 and 29 years old in good health and CMV-seronegative. The sequenced sample consisted of PBMCs. The rearrangement joins TRBV2 to TRBJ2-1; TRBD2 aligns across 16 bases. The DNA of the CDR3 is TGTGCCAGCAGGGGACTAGCGGGGGGGCCTGGGGACAATGAGCAGTTCTTC. As protein: CASRGLAGGPGDNEQFF.